Given below is one TCR beta chain in context. No antigen is known for it. This sample was taken from a study of PD-1 blockade in classical Hodgkin lymphoma. General study points: Similar baseline diversity was found in complete responders and newly diagnosed patients.

The patients all showed relapse after autologous stem cell transplantation, while their brentuximab vedotin exposure varied. TCRdb's copy holds only in-frame clones and misses some; the assay was immunoSEQ multiplex PCR. The data hold 90,000 to 100,000 clones, with about 91% observed a single time. Looked up from germline, CDR1 is MNHNY and CDR2 is SVGAGI (reference sequence). V lost 3 bases and J lost 3, with 5 bases in between. The CDR3 spans 12 residues. The V call is TRBV6-6, the J call TRBJ1-1; D gene ambiguous. The receptor was isolated from a human donor with classical Hodgkin lymphoma. The sequences come from peripheral blood mononuclear cells (PBMCs), collected before the second cycle of nivolumab. CDR3 in DNA: TGTGCCAGCAGTTATTTGTACACTGAAGCTTTCTTT. It is translated as CASSYLYTEAFF.